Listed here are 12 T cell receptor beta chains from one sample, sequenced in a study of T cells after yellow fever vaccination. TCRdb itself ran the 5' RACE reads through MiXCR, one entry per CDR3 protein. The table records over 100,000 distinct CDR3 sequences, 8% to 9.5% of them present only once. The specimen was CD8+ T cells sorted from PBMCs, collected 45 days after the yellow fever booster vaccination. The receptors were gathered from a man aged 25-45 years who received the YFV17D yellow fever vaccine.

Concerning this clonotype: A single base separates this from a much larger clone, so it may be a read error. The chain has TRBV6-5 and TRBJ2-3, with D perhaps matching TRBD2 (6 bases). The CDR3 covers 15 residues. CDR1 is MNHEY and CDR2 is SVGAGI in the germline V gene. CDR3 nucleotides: TGTTCCAGCAGTTACTCGAGCGGGAGCACAGATACGCAGTATTTT. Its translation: CSSSYSSGSTDTQYF.

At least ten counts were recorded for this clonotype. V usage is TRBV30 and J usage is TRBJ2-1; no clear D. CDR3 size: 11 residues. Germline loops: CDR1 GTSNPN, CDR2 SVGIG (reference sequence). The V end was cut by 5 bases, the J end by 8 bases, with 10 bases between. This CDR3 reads CAWGPVHEQFF. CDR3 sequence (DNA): TGTGCCTGGGGCCCTGTACATGAGCAGTTCTTC.

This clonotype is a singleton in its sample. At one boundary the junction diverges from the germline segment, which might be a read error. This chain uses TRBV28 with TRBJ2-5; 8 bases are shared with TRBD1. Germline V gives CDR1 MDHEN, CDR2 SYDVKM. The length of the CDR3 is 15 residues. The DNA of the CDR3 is TGTGCCAGCAGTTTACGTCAGGGGGCCCAAGGGACCCAGTACTTC. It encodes CASSLRQGAQGTQYF.

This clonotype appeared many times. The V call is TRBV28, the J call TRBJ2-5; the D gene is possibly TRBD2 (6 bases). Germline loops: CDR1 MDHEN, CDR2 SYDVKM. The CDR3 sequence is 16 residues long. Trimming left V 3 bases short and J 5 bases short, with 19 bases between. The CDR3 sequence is CASSFPFTGGEETQYF. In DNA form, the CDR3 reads TGTGCCAGCAGTTTCCCGTTTACCGGGGGTGAGGAGACCCAGTACTTC.

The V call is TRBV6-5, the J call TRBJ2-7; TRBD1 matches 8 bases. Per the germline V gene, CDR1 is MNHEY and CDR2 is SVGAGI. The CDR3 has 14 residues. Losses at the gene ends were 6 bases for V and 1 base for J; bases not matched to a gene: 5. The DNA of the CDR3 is TGTGCCAGCAGCCCCGGGGACAGGTCCTACGAGCAGTACTTC. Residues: CASSPGDRSYEQYF.

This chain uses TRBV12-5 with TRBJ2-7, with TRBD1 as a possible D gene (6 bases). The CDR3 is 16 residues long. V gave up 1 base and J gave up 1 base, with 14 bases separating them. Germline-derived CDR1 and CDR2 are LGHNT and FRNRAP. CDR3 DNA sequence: TGTGCTAGTGGTTTGGAGCTCGGGCAGGGGTCCTACGAGCAGTACTTC. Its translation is CASGLELGQGSYEQYF.

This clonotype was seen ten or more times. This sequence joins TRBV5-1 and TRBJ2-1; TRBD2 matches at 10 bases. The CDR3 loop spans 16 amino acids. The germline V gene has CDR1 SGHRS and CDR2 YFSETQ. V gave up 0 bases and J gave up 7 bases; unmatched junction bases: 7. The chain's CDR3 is CASSLDQREGLNEQFF. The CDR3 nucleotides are TGCGCCAGCAGCTTGGACCAGCGGGAGGGCCTTAATGAGCAGTTCTTC.

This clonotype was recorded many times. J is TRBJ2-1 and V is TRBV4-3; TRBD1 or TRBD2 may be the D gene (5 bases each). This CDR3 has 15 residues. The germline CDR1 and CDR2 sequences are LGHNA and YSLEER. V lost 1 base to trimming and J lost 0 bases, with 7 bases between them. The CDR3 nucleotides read TGCGCCAGCAGCCAAGTGAGGGGCTCCTACAATGAGCAGTTCTTC. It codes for CASSQVRGSYNEQFF.

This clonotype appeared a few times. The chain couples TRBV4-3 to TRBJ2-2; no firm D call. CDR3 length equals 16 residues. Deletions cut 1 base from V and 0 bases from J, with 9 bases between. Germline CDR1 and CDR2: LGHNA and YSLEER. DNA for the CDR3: TGCGCCAGCAGCCAAGGAGAGGCCGCGAACACCGGGGAGCTGTTTTTT. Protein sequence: CASSQGEAANTGELFF.

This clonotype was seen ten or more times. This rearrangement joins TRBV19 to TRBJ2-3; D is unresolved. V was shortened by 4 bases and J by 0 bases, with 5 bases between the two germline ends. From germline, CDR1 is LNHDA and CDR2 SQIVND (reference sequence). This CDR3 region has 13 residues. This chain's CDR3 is CASSKDSTDTQYF. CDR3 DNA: TGTGCCAGTAGTAAGGATAGCACAGATACGCAGTATTTT.

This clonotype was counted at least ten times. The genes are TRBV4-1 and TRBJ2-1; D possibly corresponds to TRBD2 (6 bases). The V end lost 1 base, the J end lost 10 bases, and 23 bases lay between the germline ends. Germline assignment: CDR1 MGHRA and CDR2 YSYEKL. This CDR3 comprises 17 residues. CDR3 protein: CASSQGLDTAGLWEQFF. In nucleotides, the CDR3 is TGCGCCAGCAGCCAAGGCCTCGATACCGCGGGACTCTGGGAGCAGTTCTTC.

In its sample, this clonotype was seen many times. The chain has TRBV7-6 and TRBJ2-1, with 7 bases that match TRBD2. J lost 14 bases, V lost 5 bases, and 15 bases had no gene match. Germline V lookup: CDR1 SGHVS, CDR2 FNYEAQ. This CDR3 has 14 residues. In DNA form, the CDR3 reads TGTGCCAGCAGCCCCGCTAGCGGACTCCAGCCGGAGTTCTTC. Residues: CASSPASGLQPEFF.